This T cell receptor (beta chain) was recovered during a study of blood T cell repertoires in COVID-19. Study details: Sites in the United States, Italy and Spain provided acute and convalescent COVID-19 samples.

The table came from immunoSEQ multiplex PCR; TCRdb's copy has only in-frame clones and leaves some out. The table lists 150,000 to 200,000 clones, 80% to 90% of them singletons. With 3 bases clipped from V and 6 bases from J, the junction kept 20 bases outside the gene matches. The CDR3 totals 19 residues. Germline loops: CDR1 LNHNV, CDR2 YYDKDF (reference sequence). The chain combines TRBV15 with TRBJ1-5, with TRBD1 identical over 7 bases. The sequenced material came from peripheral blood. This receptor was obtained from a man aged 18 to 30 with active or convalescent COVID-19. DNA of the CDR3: TGTGCCACCAGCAGCGGTTTGGTTTCTGGACAGGTAGGGATTCAGCCCCAGCATTTT. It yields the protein CATSSGLVSGQVGIQPQHF.